This T cell receptor beta chain was retrieved from a study of vaccination effects on CD4 cells after COVID-19. Background on the study: The post-vaccine samples were taken, at the median, 72 days after the second dose.

With 7 bases removed from V and 0 bases from J, the gap between germline ends came to 17 bases. Germline assignment: CDR1 SGHRS and CDR2 YFSETQ. This CDR3 is 15 amino acids long. Produced via immunoSEQ multiplex PCR; TCRdb's table is partial and in-frame only. This table has 25,000 to 35,000 clones, more than 55% appearing once. Peptide-pool stimulation followed by sequencing identified expanded antigen-specific CD4+ clonotypes in the ViraFEST assay. A roughly ten-day culture period preceded the isolation of CD4+ T cells. Each person got two doses of an mRNA SARS-CoV-2 vaccine, BNT162b2 or mRNA-1273. Vaccinated participants had no history of SARS-CoV-2 infection and tested negative for nucleocapsid antibodies. A few million PBMC were seeded per well and grown in the presence of roughly 10 IU/ml IL-2 and around 11 ug/ml peptides. Each culture had half its medium swapped for IL-2 medium on days 3 and 7.

This clone was picked up one time. Antigen unknown. This clonotype originated in a human donor who received a COVID-19 vaccine. Sequenced here: CD4+ T cells from PBMCs cultured with SARS-CoV-2 spike peptides, sampled after COVID-19 vaccination. The chain joins TRBV5-1 to TRBJ2-7, with D possibly called TRBD1 or TRBD2 (5 bases each). This CDR3 reads CASGPYGAGSYEQYF. The CDR3 nucleotides are TGCGCCAGCGGACCTTACGGGGCGGGCTCCTACGAGCAGTACTTC.